Shown below are 26 T cell receptor beta chains from a single sample sequenced in a study of blood T cell repertoires in COVID-19. Clones were read by immunoSEQ multiplex PCR, and TCRdb kept only the in-frame ones, dropping some. This table has about 150,000 clones, around four fifths appearing once. The sequencing input was peripheral blood. The receptors were gathered from a man aged 65 to 79 with acute or convalescent COVID-19.

V and J are TRBV25-1 and TRBJ1-2, with D possibly matching TRBD1 (5 bases). V lost 3 bases and J 9 bases, leaving 20 bases between the germline ends. CDR1 MGHDK and CDR2 SYGVNS come from the germline V gene. The CDR3 consists of 15 residues. In nucleotides, the CDR3 is TGTGCCAGCAGTGATATGAAGGACATTGCTGGGAGCTACACCTTC. It yields the protein CASSDMKDIAGSYTF.

The chain combines TRBV16 with TRBJ1-2; 9 bases are shared with TRBD1. In germline, CDR1 is KGHSY, CDR2 FQNENV. The CDR3 loop spans 15 amino acids. V lost 7 bases, J lost 4 bases, and 10 bases stayed unmatched. The CDR3 here is CASTRDRALGYGYTF. The CDR3, as DNA: TGTGCCAGCACCCGGGACAGGGCGCTTGGCTATGGCTACACCTTC.

The chain links TRBV6-5 to TRBJ1-4, with D maybe TRBD1 (5 bases). Germline V lookup: CDR1 MNHEY, CDR2 SVGAGI. This CDR3 has 14 amino acids. V dropped 7 bases and J dropped 8 bases, with 17 bases sitting between them. The DNA for the CDR3 is TGTGCCAGCACCGAGTTGGGGCGCCGGGAAAAACTGTTTTTT. Amino acid sequence: CASTELGRREKLFF.

The genes are TRBV10-2 and TRBJ2-6; 8 positions agree with TRBD2. CDR1 is WSHSY and CDR2 is SAAADI in the germline V gene. This CDR3 region has 21 residues. V lost 0 bases to trimming and J lost 4 bases; unmatched junction nucleotides: 17. CDR3 protein: CASSESNGGSGKAGGANVLTF. Written as DNA, the CDR3 is TGCGCCAGCAGTGAGTCTAATGGTGGTAGCGGGAAAGCGGGCGGGGCCAACGTCCTGACTTTC.

The chain couples TRBV7-3 to TRBJ2-5; 15 bases match TRBD2. V trimming: 2 bases; J trimming: 0 bases; junction bases outside the gene matches: 4. The CDR3 extends over 18 amino acids. CDR1 is SGHTA, CDR2 FQGTGA, per germline. The CDR3 region has the DNA TGTGCCAGCAGCTTAGGACTAGCGGGAGGGTTAAACCAAGAGACCCAGTACTTC. Encoded protein: CASSLGLAGGLNQETQYF.

The V and J genes are TRBV7-3 and TRBJ2-5; TRBD2 is a possible D gene (7 bases). The germline CDR1 and CDR2 sequences are SGHTA and FQGTGA. CDR3 length equals 17 residues. V shed 2 bases and J shed 0 bases, with 16 bases lying between them. This chain's CDR3 is CASSLGGALVDQETQYF. Written as DNA, the CDR3 is TGTGCCAGCAGCTTAGGGGGGGCCCTAGTGGACCAAGAGACCCAGTACTTC. Complete variable domain (other parts from reference TRBV7-3 and TRBJ2-5): GAGVSQTPSNKVTEKGKYVELRCDPISGHTALYWYRQSLGQGPEFLIYFQGTGAADDSGLPNDRFFAVRPEGSVSTLKIQRTERGDSAVYLCASSLGGALVDQETQYFGPGTRLLVL.

The rearrangement joins TRBV4-1 to TRBJ2-3; D is uncertain. Trimming pared 1 base from V and 4 bases from J, leaving 6 bases between. Germline CDR1 reads MGHRA; CDR2 reads YSYEKL. The CDR3 runs to 13 residues. The CDR3 coding sequence is TGCGCCAGCAGCCAAGCGTCTCCAGATACGCAGTATTTT. Translating gives CASSQASPDTQYF.

This CDR3 is CASSVDRGYTDTQYF. The CDR3, as DNA: TGTGCCAGCAGTGTTGACAGGGGGTACACAGATACGCAGTATTTT. The V and J genes are TRBV2 and TRBJ2-3; 9 bases agree with TRBD1. The length of the CDR3 is 15 residues. Germline trimming cut 4 bases from V and 2 bases from J; bases unmatched to any gene: 4. Germline values: CDR1 SNHLY, CDR2 FYNNEI.

This rearrangement joins TRBV27 to TRBJ2-3; D is possibly TRBD2 (5 bases). V lost 4 bases and J 4 bases, leaving 18 bases between the germline ends. The CDR3 contains 16 residues. In germline, CDR1 is MNHEY, CDR2 SMNVEV (reference sequence). CDR3: CASSSHGSVRADTQYF. The CDR3 bases are TGTGCCAGCAGTTCCCATGGATCCGTGAGGGCAGATACGCAGTATTTT.

In this sample, this clone turned up a few times. V gene TRBV5-1 combines with J gene TRBJ2-5, with 8 bases aligning to TRBD1. Germline V gene sequence: CDR1 SGHRS, CDR2 YFSETQ. This CDR3 is 14 amino acids long. The ends lost 9 bases at V and 2 bases at J; junction bases unmatched: 9. DNA of the CDR3: TGCGCCACTGGGACAGGAGGGACACAAGAGACCCAGTACTTC. Translating gives CATGTGGTQETQYF.

The chain couples TRBV29-1 to TRBJ1-1; TRBD1 matches at 10 bases. Germline CDR1 reads SQVTM; CDR2 reads ANQGSEA. The J segment lost 4 bases and the V segment lost 3 bases, leaving 2 bases of the junction unmatched. The CDR3 runs to 13 residues. The CDR3 region has the DNA TGCAGCGTTGATAGGACAGGGGGCACTGAAGCTTTCTTT. It encodes CSVDRTGGTEAFF. The variable domain in full, with the rest retrieved from reference TRBV29-1 and TRBJ1-1, is SAVISQKPSRDICQRGTSLTIQCQVDSQVTMMFWYRQQPGQSLTLIATANQGSEATYESGFVIDKFPISRPNLTFSTLTVSNMSPEDSSIYLCSVDRTGGTEAFFGQGTRLTVV.

The chain recombines TRBV6-5 with TRBJ2-7; TRBD2 aligns across 8 bases. Per the germline V gene, CDR1 is MNHEY and CDR2 is SVGAGI. The CDR3 spans 15 residues. With 0 bases clipped from V and 3 bases from J, the junction kept 4 bases outside the gene matches. CDR3 bases: TGTGCCAGCAGTTACTCGTCCAGCGGGAGCTACGAGCAGTACTTC. It encodes CASSYSSSGSYEQYF.

The chain links TRBV6-5 to TRBJ1-4, with D possibly being TRBD1 (5 bases). The CDR3 spans 16 residues. Germline lookup yields CDR1 MNHEY and CDR2 SVGAGI. Trimming shortened V by 2 bases and J by 10 bases, and 20 bases separated the two germline ends. CDR3 region: CASSYGPRAGLGKLFF. The DNA for the CDR3 is TGTGCCAGCAGTTACGGGCCCAGGGCCGGGTTGGGAAAACTGTTTTTT.

The count of this clone is one. Additional DNA sequences in this sample encode the identical CDR3. The chain has TRBV19 and TRBJ1-5; tentative D call: TRBD1 (5 bases). The germline gives CDR1 LNHDA, CDR2 SQIVND (reference sequence). V lost 5 bases, J lost 3 bases, and 8 bases lay in between. The length of the CDR3 is 13 residues. As DNA, the CDR3 is TGTGCCAGTAGTGGACAACTCAATCAGCCCCAGCATTTT. It translates to CASSGQLNQPQHF.

The V gene is TRBV3-1 (or the pseudogene TRBV3-2), the J gene TRBJ2-5, with a weak D call TRBD2 (6 bases). Trimming took 3 bases from V and 1 from J, leaving 9 bases between them. The CDR3 totals 14 residues. Germline values: CDR1 LGHDT, CDR2 YNNKEL (reference sequence). Here the CDR3 DNA reads TGTGCCAGCAGCCATAGCGGCCGCCAAGAGACCCAGTACTTC. It is translated as CASSHSGRQETQYF.

The gene calls are TRBV4-2 and TRBJ2-2; 10 nucleotides agree with TRBD1. The CDR3 is 18 residues long. Germline V gives CDR1 LGHNA, CDR2 YNFKEQ. J was trimmed by 2 bases and V by 1 base; bases with no gene match: 7. The CDR3 spells CASSQGIGQGGNTGELFF. As DNA, the CDR3 is TGTGCCAGCAGCCAAGGAATAGGACAGGGGGGCAACACCGGGGAGCTGTTTTTT.

V is TRBV7-8 and J is TRBJ1-5; 8 bases align to TRBD1. The CDR3 loop spans 15 amino acids. The V and J ends lost 1 base and 1 base, in that order; junction bases with no gene match: 0. Germline V gene sequence: CDR1 SGHVS, CDR2 FQNEAQ. CDR3 loop: CASSLGDRSNQPQHF. CDR3 DNA sequence: TGTGCCAGCAGCTTAGGGGACAGGAGCAATCAGCCCCAGCATTTT.

The chain combines TRBV5-1 with TRBJ2-1; D might be TRBD2 (5 bases). Germline V CDR1 and CDR2: SGHRS, YFSETQ. Trimming stripped 4 bases from V and 0 bases from J, with 8 bases between. The CDR3 is 14 amino acids. Here the CDR3 reads CASSGGSSYNEQFF. The DNA of the CDR3 is TGCGCCAGCAGCGGAGGCAGCTCCTACAATGAGCAGTTCTTC.

V gene TRBV19 combines with J gene TRBJ2-2, with a tentative D call TRBD2 (5 bases). CDR1 and CDR2 (germline): LNHDA, SQIVND (reference sequence). The V gene lost 7 bases and the J gene lost 0 bases, with 9 bases spanning the gap. The CDR3 length is 14 residues. The CDR3: CASNGRPNTGELFF. Written as DNA, the CDR3 is TGTGCCAGTAATGGGAGACCGAACACCGGGGAGCTGTTTTTT.

This clone showed up just a few times. The CDR3 DNA sequence: TGTGCCAGCACCCGACAGGGCGGCACCGGGGAGCTGTTTTTT. Translation gives CASTRQGGTGELFF. The chain carries TRBV5-6 and TRBJ2-2; 7 bases align to TRBD1. V lost 6 bases, J lost 4 bases, and 6 bases stayed unmatched. This CDR3 is built from 14 residues. Germline loops: CDR1 SGHDT, CDR2 YYEEEE. Full variable domain (missing parts from reference TRBV5-6 and TRBJ2-2): DAGVTQSPTHLIKTRGQQVTLRCSPKSGHDTVSWYQQALGQGPQFIFQYYEEEERQRGNFPDRFSGHQFPNYSSELNVNALLLGDSALYLCASTRQGGTGELFFGEGSRLTVL.

The chain couples TRBV5-1 to TRBJ1-1; 9 bases line up with TRBD1. Germline V CDR1 and CDR2: SGHRS, YFSETQ. The length of the CDR3 is 16 residues. V shed 1 base, J shed 5 bases, and the junction held 9 bases outside the gene matches. CDR3 loop: CASSLNTGGAGTEAFF. CDR3 bases: TGCGCCAGCAGCTTGAATACAGGGGGCGCGGGTACTGAAGCTTTCTTT. The full variable domain, rest sourced from reference TRBV5-1 and TRBJ1-1, is KAGVTQTPRYLIKTRGQQVTLSCSPISGHRSVSWYQQTPGQGLQFLFEYFSETQRNKGNFPGRFSGRQFSNSRSEMNVSTLELGDSALYLCASSLNTGGAGTEAFFGQGTRLTVV.

The chain joins TRBV5-1 to TRBJ1-4, with D unresolved. This CDR3 comprises 14 residues. Germline V gene sequence: CDR1 SGHRS, CDR2 YFSETQ. Trimming stripped 3 bases from V and 10 bases from J, with 16 bases between. As DNA, the CDR3 is TGCGCCAGCAGCTCCGGCCCTAACGGGAGAAAACTGTTTTTT. It codes for CASSSGPNGRKLFF. Full variable domain (rest looked up from reference TRBV5-1 and TRBJ1-4): KAGVTQTPRYLIKTRGQQVTLSCSPISGHRSVSWYQQTPGQGLQFLFEYFSETQRNKGNFPGRFSGRQFSNSRSEMNVSTLELGDSALYLCASSSGPNGRKLFFGSGTQLSVL.

The J gene is TRBJ2-5, the V gene TRBV6-5; a possible D gene is TRBD2 (5 bases). V gave up 5 bases and J gave up 3 bases, with 13 bases separating them. CDR1 MNHEY and CDR2 SVGAGI come from the germline V gene. CDR3 length: 14 residues. The CDR3 protein is CASSRGGNEETQYF. The CDR3 nucleotides read TGTGCCAGCAGTAGAGGAGGAAACGAAGAGACCCAGTACTTC.

The rearrangement uses TRBV3-1 (or the pseudogene TRBV3-2) and TRBJ1-2; 9 bases fit TRBD1. The CDR3 extends over 15 amino acids. The germline V gene encodes CDR1 LGHDT and CDR2 YNNKEL (reference sequence). Trimming took 4 bases from V and 6 from J; bases not matched to a gene: 9. CDR3 protein: CASSPPGTGINGYTF. The CDR3, as DNA: TGTGCCAGCAGCCCCCCGGGGACAGGGATAAATGGCTACACCTTC.

The chain uses TRBV5-5 and TRBJ1-5, with D possibly being TRBD1 (5 bases). Per germline, CDR1 SGHKS and CDR2 YYEKEE (reference sequence). CDR3 size: 15 residues. V dropped 0 bases and J dropped 7 bases, with 14 bases sitting between them. CDR3 nucleotide sequence: TGTGCCAGCAGCTTGGGGGTGCAGGGTGGGCAGCCCCAGCATTTT. Encoded protein: CASSLGVQGGQPQHF.

This sequence joins TRBV4-2 and TRBJ1-4; 9 bases match TRBD1. CDR3 length equals 17 residues. V was pared by 4 bases and J by 2 bases, with 8 bases of the junction left unmatched. CDR1 and CDR2 from the germline V gene are LGHNA and YNFKEQ. The CDR3 sequence: CASSPDRGTTTNEKLFF. CDR3 coding DNA: TGTGCCAGCAGCCCAGACAGGGGGACAACGACTAATGAAAAACTGTTTTTT.